A selection of T cell receptor beta chains follows, all from one sample in a study of shared clonotypes between healthy human individuals. This table comes from immunoSEQ multiplex PCR, and its TCRdb copy is limited to in-frame clones, with some not included. This repertoire shows about 2 million clones, roughly 96% found once; its top ten account for approximately 0.13%. The sample taken for sequencing was naive CD4+ T cells sorted from blood. These receptors were obtained from a man between 18 and 29 years old in good health. The CDR3 runs from the conserved cysteine through the conserved F or W. The D gene is left open where the match is weak. Size values are once, few and many counts, or a class for expanded clones, and some rows have none.

v_gene: TRBV13
abundance: .
d_gene: TRBD2
j_gene: TRBJ2-2
CDR3aa: CASSTGLAGESGTGELFF
CDR3nt: TGTGCCAGCAGCACGGGACTAGCGGGAGAATCGGGCACCGGGGAGCTGTTTTTT

v_gene: TRBV6-5
abundance: .
d_gene: TRBD1
j_gene: TRBJ1-2
CDR3aa: CASRRGQGSYGYTF
CDR3nt: TGTGCCAGCAGGCGGGGACAGGGAAGCTATGGCTACACCTTC

v_gene: TRBV30
abundance: .
d_gene: .
j_gene: TRBJ2-3
CDR3aa: CAWSETSHTDTQYF
CDR3nt: TGTGCCTGGAGTGAAACGAGTCACACAGATACGCAGTATTTT

v_gene: TRBV6-5
abundance: .
d_gene: TRBD1
j_gene: TRBJ1-2
CDR3aa: CASSYPGGSYTF
CDR3nt: TGTGCCAGCAGTTACCCAGGGGGGAGCTACACCTTC

v_gene: TRBV5-4
abundance: .
d_gene: .
j_gene: TRBJ2-2
CDR3aa: CASSARGPTGELFF
CDR3nt: TGTGCCAGCAGCGCCCGGGGCCCCACCGGGGAGCTGTTTTTT

v_gene: TRBV10-3
abundance: .
d_gene: .
j_gene: TRBJ1-2
CDR3aa: CAISESGGDGYTF
CDR3nt: TGTGCCATCAGTGAGTCGGGAGGGGATGGCTACACCTTC

v_gene: TRBV6-1
abundance: .
d_gene: .
j_gene: TRBJ2-7
CDR3aa: CASSEVGQAYEQYF
CDR3nt: TGTGCCAGCAGTGAAGTGGGCCAGGCCTACGAGCAGTACTTC

v_gene: TRBV18
abundance: .
d_gene: .
j_gene: TRBJ2-1
CDR3aa: CASSVNEQFF
CDR3nt: TGTGCCAGCTCAGTCAATGAGCAGTTCTTC

v_gene: TRBV18
abundance: .
d_gene: .
j_gene: TRBJ2-2
CDR3aa: CASSPEQGTGELFF
CDR3nt: TGTGCCAGCTCACCTGAACAGGGTACCGGGGAGCTGTTTTTT

v_gene: TRBV2
abundance: .
d_gene: .
j_gene: TRBJ2-5
CDR3aa: CASSEGQGRFETQYF
CDR3nt: TGTGCCAGCAGTGAAGGTCAGGGGCGGTTTGAGACCCAGTACTTC

v_gene: TRBV18
abundance: .
d_gene: .
j_gene: TRBJ2-2
CDR3aa: CASARAGGELFF
CDR3nt: TGTGCCAGCGCCAGGGCAGGAGGGGAGCTGTTTTTT

v_gene: TRBV2
abundance: once
d_gene: .
j_gene: TRBJ1-2
CDR3aa: CASSATGTNYGYTF
CDR3nt: TGTGCCAGCAGTGCTACAGGTACTAACTATGGCTACACCTTC

v_gene: TRBV5-1
abundance: .
d_gene: .
j_gene: TRBJ2-1
CDR3aa: CASSSGTQFREQFF
CDR3nt: TGCGCCAGCAGCTCTGGGACGCAATTCAGGGAGCAGTTCTTC

v_gene: TRBV29-1
abundance: .
d_gene: .
j_gene: TRBJ2-5
CDR3aa: CSVPSGGPGAQYF
CDR3nt: TGCAGCGTCCCCTCGGGGGGCCCCGGGGCCCAGTACTTC

v_gene: TRBV7-6
abundance: .
d_gene: .
j_gene: TRBJ2-2
CDR3aa: CASRRGTNTGELFF
CDR3nt: TGTGCCAGCAGACGGGGTACGAACACCGGGGAGCTGTTTTTT

v_gene: TRBV19
abundance: .
d_gene: TRBD2
j_gene: TRBJ2-7
CDR3aa: CASSRGTSGSTDEQYF
CDR3nt: TGTGCCAGTAGTAGGGGGACTAGCGGGAGTACGGACGAGCAGTACTTC

v_gene: TRBV18
abundance: .
d_gene: .
j_gene: TRBJ1-3
CDR3aa: CASSPPTQSSGNTIYF
CDR3nt: TGTGCCAGCTCACCACCCACTCAGAGCTCTGGAAACACCATATATTTT

v_gene: TRBV27
abundance: .
d_gene: .
j_gene: TRBJ2-1
CDR3aa: CASSFERALSGNEQFF
CDR3nt: TGTGCCAGCAGTTTCGAGCGGGCACTATCAGGGAATGAGCAGTTCTTC

v_gene: TRBV18
abundance: .
d_gene: .
j_gene: TRBJ1-1
CDR3aa: CASSISVGAVDTEAFF
CDR3nt: TGTGCCAGCTCCATATCCGTGGGCGCAGTGGACACTGAAGCTTTCTTT

v_gene: TRBV18
abundance: .
d_gene: TRBD2
j_gene: TRBJ2-7
CDR3aa: CASSPWTREGYEQYF
CDR3nt: TGTGCCAGCTCACCGTGGACGCGGGAGGGATACGAGCAGTACTTC

v_gene: TRBV5-6
abundance: few
d_gene: TRBD1
j_gene: TRBJ2-1
CDR3aa: CASSWDSPTSYNEQFF
CDR3nt: TGTGCCAGCAGCTGGGACAGCCCGACCTCCTACAATGAGCAGTTCTTC

v_gene: TRBV11-2
abundance: once
d_gene: .
j_gene: TRBJ2-6
CDR3aa: CASSSNWDSGANVLTF
CDR3nt: TGTGCCAGCAGCTCCAACTGGGACTCTGGGGCCAACGTCCTGACTTTC

v_gene: TRBV18
abundance: .
d_gene: TRBD1
j_gene: TRBJ2-7
CDR3aa: CASSPGTGVSYEQYF
CDR3nt: TGTGCCAGCTCACCAGGGACAGGGGTTTCCTACGAGCAGTACTTC

v_gene: TRBV5-6
abundance: .
d_gene: .
j_gene: TRBJ2-7
CDR3aa: CASSSDTSYEQYF
CDR3nt: TGTGCCAGCAGCTCGGACACCTCCTACGAGCAGTACTTC

v_gene: TRBV23-1
abundance: few
d_gene: .
j_gene: TRBJ1-1
CDR3aa: CASSQWGSAFF
CDR3nt: TGCGCCAGCAGTCAATGGGGCTCAGCTTTCTTT

v_gene: TRBV6-6
abundance: .
d_gene: .
j_gene: TRBJ1-6
CDR3aa: CASSTSNNSPLHF
CDR3nt: TGTGCCAGCAGTACCTCTAATAATTCACCCCTCCACTTT

v_gene: TRBV5-1
abundance: .
d_gene: .
j_gene: TRBJ1-1
CDR3aa: CASSLVPANTEAFF
CDR3nt: TGCGCCAGCAGCTTGGTTCCCGCGAACACTGAAGCTTTCTTT

v_gene: TRBV18
abundance: .
d_gene: .
j_gene: TRBJ2-1
CDR3aa: CASSLRQPTYNEQFF
CDR3nt: TGTGCCAGCTCACTCCGACAGCCCACCTACAATGAGCAGTTCTTC

v_gene: TRBV6-5
abundance: .
d_gene: TRBD1
j_gene: TRBJ1-6
CDR3aa: CASSPPGTGDSPLHF
CDR3nt: TGTGCCAGCAGTCCCCCCGGGACAGGTGATTCACCCCTCCACTTT

v_gene: TRBV28
abundance: .
d_gene: .
j_gene: TRBJ1-2
CDR3aa: CASSSTSGPYGYTF
CDR3nt: TGTGCCAGCAGTTCCACCAGCGGCCCCTATGGCTACACCTTC

v_gene: TRBV2
abundance: .
d_gene: .
j_gene: TRBJ2-1
CDR3aa: CASSVEGNEQFF
CDR3nt: TGTGCCAGCAGTGTGGAGGGGAATGAGCAGTTCTTC

v_gene: TRBV7-9
abundance: .
d_gene: .
j_gene: TRBJ1-2
CDR3aa: CASSLRLDSPHYGYTF
CDR3nt: TGTGCCAGCAGCTTAAGGCTTGACAGTCCCCACTATGGCTACACCTTC

v_gene: TRBV2
abundance: .
d_gene: .
j_gene: TRBJ1-4
CDR3aa: CASSDRPNEKLFF
CDR3nt: TGTGCCAGCAGTGACAGACCCAATGAAAAACTGTTTTTT

v_gene: TRBV5-6
abundance: .
d_gene: .
j_gene: TRBJ1-3
CDR3aa: CASSLGFSGNTIYF
CDR3nt: TGTGCCAGCAGCCTAGGCTTTAGTGGAAACACCATATATTTT

v_gene: TRBV4-3
abundance: once
d_gene: TRBD1
j_gene: TRBJ1-1
CDR3aa: CASSQEHRGRTEAFF
CDR3nt: TGCGCCAGCAGCCAAGAACACAGGGGGCGAACTGAAGCTTTCTTT